This record looks at one T cell receptor beta chain sequence and its context. The data belong to a study of CXCR3-negative and CXCR3-positive naive CD8 T cells. CD45RO-CCR7+CD27+CD95- marked naive CD8+ T cells. The CDR3 totals 14 residues. Germline CDR1 and CDR2: LGHNA and YSLEER. Through 5' RACE with UMI labels, the TRB cDNA libraries were prepared. For each CDR3 protein, TCRdb gives one entry from its re-call of the 5' RACE reads, without DNA. The ten most abundant clones cover 0.9% to 1.2% of a sample with 70,000 to 100,000 distinct CDR3 sequences. The sequence was collected from a human donor in good health. Some clones in this sample may be carry-over from other donors' samples. The sequenced material came from naive CXCR3- CD8+ T cells from blood. Subset meaning: CD45RO-CCR7+CD27+CD95- naive CD8+ T cells lacking CXCR3 (TNR3-). The rearrangement uses TRBV4-3 and TRBJ1-1; there is no DNA to check the TCRdb D call of TRBD1. The CDR3 region is CASSQDLGAVEAFF.